The sequence of this TCR beta chain was determined in a study of graft-versus-host responses after intestinal transplantation. In the study overall: Recipients received multivisceral, liver-intestinal, or isolated intestinal transplants. The recipients all started with anti-thymocyte globulin induction and then took tacrolimus and steroids for about three years. The study, taken as a whole, reports: Some GvH clones appeared in ileal mucosa or blood before recipient bone marrow.

Here immunoSEQ multiplex PCR was the method, and the copy in TCRdb shows in-frame clones only, minus some. The sample records about 9,600 clones, roughly three quarters being singletons. Regarding this clone: Its antigen is not identified.

Researchers processed graft tissue to release intraepithelial and lamina propria lymphocytes. Per the germline V gene, CDR1 is SGHTA and CDR2 is FQGNSA. Trimming took off 0 bases at V and 0 bases at J, with 6 bases between the two ends. This CDR3 has 14 amino acids. The sequences come from ileum tissue, collected approximately 16 months after intestinal transplantation. The rearrangement uses TRBV7-2 and TRBJ2-7; D ambiguous. The TCR comes from a human patient who received an intestinal transplant, so some T cells may come from the graft donor. CDR3 sequence reads: CTSSLARISYEQYF. DNA for the CDR3: TGTACCAGCAGCTTAGCCAGGATCTCCTACGAGCAGTACTTC. Full variable domain (remainder filled in from reference TRBV7-2 and TRBJ2-7): GAGVSQSPSNKVTEKGKDVELRCDPISGHTALYWYRQSLGQGLEFLIYFQGNSAPDKSGLPSDRFSAERTGGSVSTLTIQRTQQEDSAVYLCTSSLARISYEQYFGPGTRLTVT.